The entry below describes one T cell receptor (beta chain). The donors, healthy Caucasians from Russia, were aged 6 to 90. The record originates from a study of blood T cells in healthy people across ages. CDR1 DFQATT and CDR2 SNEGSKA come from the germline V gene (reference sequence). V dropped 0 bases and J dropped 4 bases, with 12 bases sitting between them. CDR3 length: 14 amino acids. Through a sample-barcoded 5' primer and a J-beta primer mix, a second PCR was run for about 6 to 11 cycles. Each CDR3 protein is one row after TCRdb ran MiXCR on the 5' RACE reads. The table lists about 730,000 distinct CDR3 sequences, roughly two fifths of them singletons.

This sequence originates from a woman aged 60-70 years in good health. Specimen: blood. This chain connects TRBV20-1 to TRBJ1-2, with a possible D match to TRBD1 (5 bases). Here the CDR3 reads CSAREGRQAYGYTF. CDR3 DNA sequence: TGCAGTGCTAGAGAGGGACGGCAGGCCTATGGCTACACCTTC.